This T cell receptor (beta chain) was identified during a study of cytomegalovirus exposure and HLA in healthy donors. Points from the study as a whole: Beyond CMV serostatus, there was no information to go on about immune exposure.

Comments on this clone: What it binds is unknown.

In the PCR, 60 Vbeta and 13 Jbeta primers were used. Assay used: immunoSEQ multiplex PCR; TCRdb lists only in-frame clones, some missing. Of more than 150,000 clones in the sample, around 80% were seen once. The sample consisted of PBMCs. The origin of this receptor is a man in his late teens or twenties in good health and CMV-seronegative.

CDR3 amino acids: CASSLDFYGYTF. In DNA form, the CDR3 reads TGTGCCAGCAGCTTAGACTTCTATGGCTACACCTTC. The chain uses TRBV7-9 and TRBJ1-2, with unresolved D. Germline V gene data show CDR1 as SEHNR and CDR2 as FQNEAQ (reference sequence). The CDR3 is 12 amino acids. Trimming cost V 1 base and J 4 bases, with 4 bases left between them.